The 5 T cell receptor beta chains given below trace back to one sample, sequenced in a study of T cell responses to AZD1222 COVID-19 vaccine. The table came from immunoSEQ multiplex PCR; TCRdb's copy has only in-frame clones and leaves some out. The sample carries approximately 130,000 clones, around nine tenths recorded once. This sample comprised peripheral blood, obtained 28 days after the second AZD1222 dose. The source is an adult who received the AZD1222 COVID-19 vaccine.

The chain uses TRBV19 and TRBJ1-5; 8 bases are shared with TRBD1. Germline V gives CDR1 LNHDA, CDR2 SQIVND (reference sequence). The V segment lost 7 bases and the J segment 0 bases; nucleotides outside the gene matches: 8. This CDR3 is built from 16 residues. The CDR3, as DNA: TGTGCCAGTACTTGGCAGGGGGCCGGTAGCAATCAGCCCCAGCATTTT. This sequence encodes CASTWQGAGSNQPQHF.

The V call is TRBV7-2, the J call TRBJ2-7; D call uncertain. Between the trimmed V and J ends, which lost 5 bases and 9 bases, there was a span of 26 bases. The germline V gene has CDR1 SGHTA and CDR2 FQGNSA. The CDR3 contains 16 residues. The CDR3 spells CASSPAQERASKPQYF. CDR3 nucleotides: TGTGCCAGCAGCCCAGCACAAGAGAGAGCATCCAAGCCGCAGTACTTC.

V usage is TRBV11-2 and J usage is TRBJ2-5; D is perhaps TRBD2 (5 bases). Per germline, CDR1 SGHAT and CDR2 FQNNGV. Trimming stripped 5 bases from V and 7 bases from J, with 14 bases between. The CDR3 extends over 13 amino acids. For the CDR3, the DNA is TGTGCCAGCAGCCTCCAACCTGAGGGGACCCAGTACTTC. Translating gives CASSLQPEGTQYF.

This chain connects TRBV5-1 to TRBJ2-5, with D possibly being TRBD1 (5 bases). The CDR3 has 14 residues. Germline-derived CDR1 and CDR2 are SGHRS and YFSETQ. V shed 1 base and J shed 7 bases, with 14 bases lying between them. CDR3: CASSLTQGSGTQYF. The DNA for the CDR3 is TGCGCCAGCAGCTTGACCCAGGGTTCGGGGACCCAGTACTTC.

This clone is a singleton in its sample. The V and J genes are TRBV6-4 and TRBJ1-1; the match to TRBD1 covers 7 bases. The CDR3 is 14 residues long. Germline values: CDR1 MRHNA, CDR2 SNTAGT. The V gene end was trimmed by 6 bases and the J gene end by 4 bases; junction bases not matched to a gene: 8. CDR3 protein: CASRREQGGTEAFF. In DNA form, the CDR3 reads TGTGCCAGCAGAAGGGAGCAGGGGGGCACTGAAGCTTTCTTT.